A selection of T cell receptor beta chains follows, all from one sample in a study of T-cell reconstitution after alpha-beta-depleted transplantation in children. TCRdb re-analysed the PCR reads in MiXCR, keeping a single row per CDR3 protein. The sample contains about 500,000 distinct CDR3 sequences, about 30% of which appear only once. The sample consisted of PBMCs from the stem cell graft donor, taken from the stem cell graft. The source is a human donor who donated a stem cell graft to a child with aplastic anemia. CDR3s include the opening cysteine and the closing phenylalanine or tryptophan.

v_call: TRBV29-1
j_call: TRBJ1-2
cdr3_aa: CSVEGGTGSNYGYTF

v_call: TRBV6-2/TRBV6-3
j_call: TRBJ2-3
cdr3_aa: CATTGGSLAQYF

v_call: TRBV11-3
j_call: TRBJ2-1
cdr3_aa: CASSSRLGPLGGNEQFF

v_call: TRBV9
j_call: TRBJ2-1
cdr3_aa: CASSVAGSSAHNEQFF

v_call: TRBV7-2
j_call: TRBJ1-3
cdr3_aa: CASSLGVGAPENTIYF

v_call: TRBV20-1
j_call: TRBJ2-3
cdr3_aa: CSAGAWTDGRTDTQYF

v_call: TRBV7-2
j_call: TRBJ2-1
cdr3_aa: CASSPTLAGGSDEQFF

v_call: TRBV11-3
j_call: TRBJ2-1
cdr3_aa: CASGRLAGGYGNEQFF

v_call: TRBV19
j_call: TRBJ1-1
cdr3_aa: CASSRLMNTEAFF

v_call: TRBV2
j_call: TRBJ2-1
cdr3_aa: CASRRFERPGSYNEQFF

v_call: TRBV6-5
j_call: TRBJ2-1
cdr3_aa: CASSPGTSGSPTNEQFF

v_call: TRBV29-1
j_call: TRBJ2-7
cdr3_aa: CSVESGLAGGEQYF

v_call: TRBV12-3/TRBV12-4
j_call: TRBJ1-1
cdr3_aa: CASSFKPTEAFF

v_call: TRBV3-1
j_call: TRBJ1-2
cdr3_aa: CASSQDWGDYGYTF

v_call: TRBV10-3
j_call: TRBJ1-1
cdr3_aa: CAISQDRGDAFF

v_call: TRBV15
j_call: TRBJ1-5
cdr3_aa: CATSSSNGHQPQHF

v_call: TRBV24-1
j_call: TRBJ2-4
cdr3_aa: CATSDSGAKNIQYF

v_call: TRBV20-1
j_call: TRBJ2-5
cdr3_aa: CSARDYSDPQETQYF

v_call: TRBV20-1
j_call: TRBJ2-1
cdr3_aa: CSARVPLAGEQFF

v_call: TRBV28
j_call: TRBJ1-2
cdr3_aa: CASSLTEQARGGGYTF

v_call: TRBV12-3/TRBV12-4
j_call: TRBJ2-3
cdr3_aa: CASSFRASGGLFSADTQYF

v_call: TRBV7-2
j_call: TRBJ2-3
cdr3_aa: CASSLGGGGPSDTQYF

v_call: TRBV4-3
j_call: TRBJ2-1
cdr3_aa: CASSHQGGRYNEQFF

v_call: TRBV7-6
j_call: TRBJ2-7
cdr3_aa: CASSLGRAPYEQYF

v_call: TRBV18
j_call: TRBJ1-2
cdr3_aa: CASSPIRTGEINYGYTF

v_call: TRBV4-3
j_call: TRBJ2-5
cdr3_aa: CASSQALGTSGSQETQYF

v_call: TRBV29-1
j_call: TRBJ1-2
cdr3_aa: CSALRGESGYTF

v_call: TRBV12-3/TRBV12-4
j_call: TRBJ2-1
cdr3_aa: CASTLGLARVDEQFF

v_call: TRBV6-5
j_call: TRBJ2-1
cdr3_aa: CASSYSIGSGTEQFF

v_call: TRBV18
j_call: TRBJ2-1
cdr3_aa: CASSPGGGAYNEQFF

v_call: TRBV5-1
j_call: TRBJ1-2
cdr3_aa: CASSPGGASSIWGYTF

v_call: TRBV12-3/TRBV12-4
j_call: TRBJ2-3
cdr3_aa: CASSPGGLAGREQYF

v_call: TRBV6-2/TRBV6-3
j_call: TRBJ2-3
cdr3_aa: CASSYGLAVVTDTQYF

v_call: TRBV7-2
j_call: TRBJ1-3
cdr3_aa: CASSLAGGRNSGNTIYF

v_call: TRBV27
j_call: TRBJ2-5
cdr3_aa: CASSETSGRGETQYF

v_call: TRBV18
j_call: TRBJ2-1
cdr3_aa: CASSPSTSGNNEQFF

v_call: TRBV24-1
j_call: TRBJ2-1
cdr3_aa: CATSDNRDRYNEQFF

v_call: TRBV18
j_call: TRBJ1-3
cdr3_aa: CASSPKEGNTIYF

v_call: TRBV5-1
j_call: TRBJ2-5
cdr3_aa: CASSHRTSGQETQYF

v_call: TRBV30
j_call: TRBJ1-5
cdr3_aa: CAWSVPGNQPQHF

v_call: TRBV14
j_call: TRBJ2-1
cdr3_aa: CASSQVSGRSFTYNEQFF

v_call: TRBV5-1
j_call: TRBJ2-1
cdr3_aa: CASGSGRAGYEQFF

v_call: TRBV12-3/TRBV12-4
j_call: TRBJ1-6
cdr3_aa: CASSLDSVNNSPLHF

v_call: TRBV29-1
j_call: TRBJ1-4
cdr3_aa: CSVQQGATNEKLFF

v_call: TRBV14
j_call: TRBJ2-5
cdr3_aa: CASSHRGLRTSGGQETQYF

v_call: TRBV29-1
j_call: TRBJ2-5
cdr3_aa: CSVEVAVEETQYF

v_call: TRBV5-4
j_call: TRBJ2-3
cdr3_aa: CASRWDPHTDTQYF

v_call: TRBV4-3
j_call: TRBJ2-1
cdr3_aa: CASSQAGTDVGEQFF

v_call: TRBV7-9
j_call: TRBJ1-1
cdr3_aa: CASSSSGMNTEAFF

v_call: TRBV9
j_call: TRBJ2-1
cdr3_aa: CASSPNGRYEQFF

v_call: TRBV12-3/TRBV12-4
j_call: TRBJ1-1
cdr3_aa: CASSLSGYQNTEAFF

v_call: TRBV15
j_call: TRBJ2-7
cdr3_aa: CATSRGQGTYEQYF

v_call: TRBV29-1
j_call: TRBJ2-1
cdr3_aa: CSARVGLGNNEQFF

v_call: TRBV9
j_call: TRBJ2-5
cdr3_aa: CASSVQAGGLETQYF

v_call: TRBV29-1
j_call: TRBJ2-1
cdr3_aa: CSVEVSGRAVDEQFF

v_call: TRBV5-1
j_call: TRBJ2-5
cdr3_aa: CASSLEAGGQETQYF

v_call: TRBV11-2
j_call: TRBJ2-2
cdr3_aa: CASSLSPGQGLTGELFF

v_call: TRBV5-1
j_call: TRBJ1-4
cdr3_aa: CASSGPPEGAEKLFF

v_call: TRBV12-3/TRBV12-4
j_call: TRBJ1-4
cdr3_aa: CASSFSRDEKLFF

v_call: TRBV20-1
j_call: TRBJ1-2
cdr3_aa: CSARDQNSRGYTF